This T cell receptor (beta chain) was sequenced during a study of CD8+ T cells in alopecia areata. Study information: Patients received oral tofacitinib, 5 to 10 mg twice daily, for moderate-to-severe alopecia areata.

Concerning this clone itself: What it recognizes is unknown.

Both peripheral blood and punch biopsies of lesional scalp skin were obtained from patients who had alopecia areata. Cell sorting was applied to PBMCs, and CD4+ and CD8+ T cells were collected. CDR3 length: 14 amino acids. With 4 bases removed from V and 4 bases from J, the gap between germline ends came to 17 bases. Germline V gene sequence: CDR1 SQVTM, CDR2 ANQGSEA. General study findings and limits: Sharing of TCR sequences between patients (possibly for HLA-related reasons) was less clear than in mice.

RNA, once extracted, was reverse transcribed into cDNA for use as the sequencing template. Sequencing was performed with immunoSEQ multiplex PCR; in TCRdb, only in-frame clones are kept and a portion is missing. The sample consists of approximately 180,000 clones, just under 60% of them appearing once. V is TRBV29-1 and J is TRBJ2-7, with TRBD1 as a possible D gene (6 bases). The sequence was obtained from a human donor with alopecia areata. The sample was CD4+ T cells sorted from blood, taken at week 0. CDR3 DNA sequence: TGCAGCGTTGGGGACACGTTGGGGGCTTACGAGCAGTACTTC. Its protein is CSVGDTLGAYEQYF.